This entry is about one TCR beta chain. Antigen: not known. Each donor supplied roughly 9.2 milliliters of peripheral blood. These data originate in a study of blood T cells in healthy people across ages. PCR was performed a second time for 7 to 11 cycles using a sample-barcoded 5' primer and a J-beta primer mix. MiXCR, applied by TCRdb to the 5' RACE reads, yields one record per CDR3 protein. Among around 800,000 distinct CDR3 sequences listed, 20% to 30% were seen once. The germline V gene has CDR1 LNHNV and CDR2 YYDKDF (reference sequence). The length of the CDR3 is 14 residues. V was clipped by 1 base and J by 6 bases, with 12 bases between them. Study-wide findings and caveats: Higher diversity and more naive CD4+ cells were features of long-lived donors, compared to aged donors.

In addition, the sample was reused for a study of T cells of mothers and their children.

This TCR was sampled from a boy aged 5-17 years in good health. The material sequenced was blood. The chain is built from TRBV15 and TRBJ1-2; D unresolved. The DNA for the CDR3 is TGTGCCACCAGCAGAGCGCGGGTAGCGGATGGCTACACCTTC. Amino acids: CATSRARVADGYTF.